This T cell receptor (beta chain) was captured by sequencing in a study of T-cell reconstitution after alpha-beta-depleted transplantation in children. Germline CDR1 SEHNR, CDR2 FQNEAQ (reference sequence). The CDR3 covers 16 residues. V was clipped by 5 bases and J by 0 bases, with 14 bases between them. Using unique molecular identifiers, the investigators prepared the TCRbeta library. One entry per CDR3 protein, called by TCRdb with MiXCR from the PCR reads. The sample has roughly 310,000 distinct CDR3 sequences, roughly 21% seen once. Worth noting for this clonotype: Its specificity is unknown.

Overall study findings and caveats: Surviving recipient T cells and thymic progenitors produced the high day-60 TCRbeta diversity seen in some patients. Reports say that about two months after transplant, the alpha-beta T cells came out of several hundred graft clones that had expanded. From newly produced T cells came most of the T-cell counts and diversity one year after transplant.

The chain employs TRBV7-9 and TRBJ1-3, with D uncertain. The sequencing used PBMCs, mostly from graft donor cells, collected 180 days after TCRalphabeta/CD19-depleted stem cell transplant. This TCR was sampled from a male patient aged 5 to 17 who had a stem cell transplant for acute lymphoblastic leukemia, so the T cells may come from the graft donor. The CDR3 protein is CASSALDGSSGNTIYF. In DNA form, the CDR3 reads TGTGCCAGCAGCGCCCTAGACGGCAGCTCTGGAAACACCATATATTTT.